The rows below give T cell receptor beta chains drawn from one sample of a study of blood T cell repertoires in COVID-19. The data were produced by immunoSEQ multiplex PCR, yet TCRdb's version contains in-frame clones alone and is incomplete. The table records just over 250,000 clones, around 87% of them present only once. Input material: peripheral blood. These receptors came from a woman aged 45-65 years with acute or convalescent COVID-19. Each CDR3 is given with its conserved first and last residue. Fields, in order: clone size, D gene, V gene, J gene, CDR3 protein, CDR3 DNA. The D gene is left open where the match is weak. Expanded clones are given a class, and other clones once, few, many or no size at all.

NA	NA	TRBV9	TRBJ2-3	CASSPRPGGEDTQYF	TGTGCCAGCAGCCCACGCCCGGGGGGCGAAGATACGCAGTATTTT
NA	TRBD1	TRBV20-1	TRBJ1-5	CSASTDRGQPQHF	TGCAGTGCTAGTACGGACAGGGGCCAGCCCCAGCATTTT
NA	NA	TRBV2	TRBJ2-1	CASSDWGVNNEQFF	TGTGCCAGCAGTGATTGGGGAGTAAACAATGAGCAGTTCTTC
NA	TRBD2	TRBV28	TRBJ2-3	CASAWSGRASDTQYF	TGTGCCAGCGCCTGGAGCGGGAGGGCCTCAGATACGCAGTATTTT
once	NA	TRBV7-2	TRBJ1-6	CASSPRTGFNSPLHF	TGTGCCAGCAGCCCCCGCACAGGCTTTAATTCACCCCTCCACTTT
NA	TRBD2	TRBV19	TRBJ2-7	CASSTPGTSGYEQYF	TGTGCCAGTAGTACTCCCGGGACTAGCGGCTACGAGCAGTACTTC
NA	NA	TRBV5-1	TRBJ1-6	CASSLDEGQNSPLHF	TGCGCCAGCAGCTTGGATGAGGGTCAGAATTCACCCCTCCACTTT
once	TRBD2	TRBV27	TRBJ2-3	CASSGLAGGLPQYF	TGTGCCAGCAGTGGACTAGCGGGAGGACTTCCGCAGTATTTT
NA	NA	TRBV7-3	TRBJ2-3	CASSPTRRPTDTQYF	TGTGCCAGCAGCCCAACACGCCGCCCGACAGATACGCAGTATTTT
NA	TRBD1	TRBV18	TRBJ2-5	CASSPLRQGQETQYF	TGTGCCAGCTCACCGCTTCGACAGGGACAAGAGACCCAGTACTTC
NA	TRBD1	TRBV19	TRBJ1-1	CASSITRGLGEAFF	TGTGCCAGTAGTATAACCAGGGGGCTGGGTGAAGCTTTCTTT
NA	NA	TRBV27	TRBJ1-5	CASSLRRASNQPQHF	TGTGCCAGCAGTTTACGCAGGGCGAGCAATCAGCCCCAGCATTTT
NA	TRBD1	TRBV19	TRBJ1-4	CASRRQGTTNEKLFF	TGTGCCAGTAGAAGACAGGGCACAACTAATGAAAAACTGTTTTTT
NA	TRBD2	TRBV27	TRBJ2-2	CATTSGGRGTGELFF	TGTGCCACCACATCGGGAGGGCGCGGCACCGGGGAGCTGTTTTTT